This T cell receptor (beta chain) was found in a study of vaccination and CD4 T cells after COVID-19. Whole-study context: The study drew post-COVID samples a median around 100 days after diagnosis (range 35 to 161). Collection of post-vaccine samples followed dose two by a median about 72 days, spanning a range of 14 to 241. Whole-study findings and limits: A nonsignificant rise from about 20 to 38 was seen in the median number of SARS-CoV-2-reactive clonotypes.

Treatment reported: roughly 10-day PBMC culture with coronavirus spike peptide pools or control peptides (ViraFEST assay). Researchers used the Oncomine TCR Beta short-read assay to sequence DNA from cultured CD4+ T cells. Cultures of CD4+ T cells served as the source for extracting genomic DNA. TCRdb passed the PCR reads through MiXCR, listing each CDR3 protein once. The data contain 15,000 to 20,000 distinct CDR3 sequences, 25% to 30% of them singletons. The V gene's germline CDR1 is MGHDK and CDR2 SYGVNS. This CDR3 has 16 amino acids. Trimming cost V 1 base and J 5 bases; bases outside gene matches: 10. This clonotype turned up a few times. The antigen remains unidentified.

Sequenced material: cultured CD4+ T cells from blood. The clonotype was recovered from a human donor with COVID-19. J is TRBJ2-5 and V is TRBV25-1; 7 positions agree with TRBD1. Written as DNA, the CDR3 is TGTGCCAGCAGTGAATTAGGGGGCGGAGGACCGGAGACCCAGTACTTC. This gives the protein CASSELGGGGPETQYF.